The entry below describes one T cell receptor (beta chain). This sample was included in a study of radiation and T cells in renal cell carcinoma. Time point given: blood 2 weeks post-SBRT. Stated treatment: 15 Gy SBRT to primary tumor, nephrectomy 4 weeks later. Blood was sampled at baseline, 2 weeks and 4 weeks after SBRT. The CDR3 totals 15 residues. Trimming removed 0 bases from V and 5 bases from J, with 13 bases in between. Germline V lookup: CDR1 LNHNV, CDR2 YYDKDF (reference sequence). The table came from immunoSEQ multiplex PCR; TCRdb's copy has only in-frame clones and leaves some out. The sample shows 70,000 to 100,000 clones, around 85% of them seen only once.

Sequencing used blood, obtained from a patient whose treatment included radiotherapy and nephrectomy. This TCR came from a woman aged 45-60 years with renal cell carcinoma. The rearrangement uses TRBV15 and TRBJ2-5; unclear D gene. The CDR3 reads CATSRDRLRQETQYF. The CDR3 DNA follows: TGTGCCACCAGCAGAGACAGACTCCGGCAGGAGACCCAGTACTTC. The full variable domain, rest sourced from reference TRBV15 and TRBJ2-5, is DAMVIQNPRYQVTQFGKPVTLSCSQTLNHNVMYWYQQKSSQAPKLLFHYYDKDFNNEADTPDNFQSRRPNTSFCFLDIRSPGLGDTAMYLCATSRDRLRQETQYFGPGTRLLVL.